The following is a T cell receptor beta chain sequence with its context. This specimen comes from a study of blood T cell repertoires in COVID-19. About the research overall: Sources were T cells, B-cell-depleted T cells, or PBMCs; the material itself was cDNA or gDNA.

The germline CDR1 and CDR2 sequences are SNHLY and FYNNEI. The V segment lost 3 bases and the J segment 10 bases; nucleotides outside the gene matches: 7. The CDR3 covers 15 residues. Sequencing was performed with immunoSEQ multiplex PCR; in TCRdb, only in-frame clones are kept and a portion is missing. Here the sample spans approximately 170,000 clones, 85% to 90% being singletons. The V gene is TRBV2, the J gene TRBJ1-6; TRBD1 matches 9 bases. The sample consisted of peripheral blood. This clonotype was obtained from a woman aged 80 or older with COVID-19, enrolled during active disease. CDR3 nucleotides: TGTGCCAGCAGTGAGGGGACAGGGTCGGGGTCACCCCTCCACTTT. This codes for CASSEGTGSGSPLHF.